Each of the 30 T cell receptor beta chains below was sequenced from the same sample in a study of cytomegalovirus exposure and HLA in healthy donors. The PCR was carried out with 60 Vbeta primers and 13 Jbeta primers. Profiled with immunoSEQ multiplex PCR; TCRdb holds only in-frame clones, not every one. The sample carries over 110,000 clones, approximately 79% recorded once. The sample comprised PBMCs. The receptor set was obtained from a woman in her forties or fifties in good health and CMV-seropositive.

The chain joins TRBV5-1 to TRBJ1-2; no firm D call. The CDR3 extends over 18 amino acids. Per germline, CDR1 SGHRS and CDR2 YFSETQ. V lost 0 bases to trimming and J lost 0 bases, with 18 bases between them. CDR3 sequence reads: CASSLGRAHSEANYGYTF. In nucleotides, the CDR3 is TGCGCCAGCAGCTTGGGGAGGGCCCACAGCGAAGCTAACTATGGCTACACCTTC.

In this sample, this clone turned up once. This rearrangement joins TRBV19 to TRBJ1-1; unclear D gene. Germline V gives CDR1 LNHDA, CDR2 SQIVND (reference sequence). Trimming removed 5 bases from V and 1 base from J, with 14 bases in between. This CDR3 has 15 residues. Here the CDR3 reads CASSSFYRGNTEAFF. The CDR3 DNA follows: TGTGCCAGTAGTTCCTTTTATCGGGGGAACACTGAAGCTTTCTTT. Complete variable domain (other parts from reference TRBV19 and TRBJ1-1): DGGITQSPKYLFRKEGQNVTLSCEQNLNHDAMYWYRQDPGQGLRLIYYSQIVNDFQKGDIAEGYSVSREKKESFPLTVTSAQKNPTAFYLCASSSFYRGNTEAFFGQGTRLTVV.

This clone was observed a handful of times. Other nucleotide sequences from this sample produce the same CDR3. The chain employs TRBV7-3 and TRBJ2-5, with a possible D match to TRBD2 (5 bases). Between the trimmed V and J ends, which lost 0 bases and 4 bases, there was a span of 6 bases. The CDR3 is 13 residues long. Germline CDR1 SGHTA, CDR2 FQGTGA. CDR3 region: CASSLTGGETQYF. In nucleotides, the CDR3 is TGTGCCAGCAGCTTAACAGGAGGAGAGACCCAGTACTTC.

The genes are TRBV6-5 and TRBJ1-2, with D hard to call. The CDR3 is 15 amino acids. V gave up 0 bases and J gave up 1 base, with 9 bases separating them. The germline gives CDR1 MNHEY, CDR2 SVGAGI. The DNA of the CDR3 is TGTGCCAGCAGTTACTCTACGGGTGTTAACTATGGCTACACCTTC. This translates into CASSYSTGVNYGYTF.

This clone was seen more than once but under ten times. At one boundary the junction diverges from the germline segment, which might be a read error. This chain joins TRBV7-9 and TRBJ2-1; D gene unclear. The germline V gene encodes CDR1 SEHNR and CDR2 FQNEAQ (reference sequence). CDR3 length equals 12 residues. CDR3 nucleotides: TGTGCCAGCAGCTTAGCCCCCTATGATCAGTTCTTC. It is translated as CASSLAPYDQFF.

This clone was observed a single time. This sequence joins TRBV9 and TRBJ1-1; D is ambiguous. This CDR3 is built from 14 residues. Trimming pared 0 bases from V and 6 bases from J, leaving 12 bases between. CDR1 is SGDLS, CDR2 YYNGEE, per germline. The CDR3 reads CASSVGRGRAEAFF. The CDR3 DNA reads TGTGCCAGCAGCGTAGGGAGAGGGAGGGCTGAAGCTTTCTTT.

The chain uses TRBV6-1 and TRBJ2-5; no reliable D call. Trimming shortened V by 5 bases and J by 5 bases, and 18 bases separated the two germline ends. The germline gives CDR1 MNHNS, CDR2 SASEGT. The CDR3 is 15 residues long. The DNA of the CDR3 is TGTGCCAGCAGTCAGTATGATCTGTGGGCGGAGACCCAGTACTTC. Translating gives CASSQYDLWAETQYF.

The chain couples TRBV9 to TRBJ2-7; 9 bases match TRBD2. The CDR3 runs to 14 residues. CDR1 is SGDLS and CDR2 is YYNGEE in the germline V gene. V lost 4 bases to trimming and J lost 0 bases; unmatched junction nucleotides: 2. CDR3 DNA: TGTGCCAGCAGCTTTAGCGGGAGCTCCTACGAGCAGTACTTC. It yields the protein CASSFSGSSYEQYF.

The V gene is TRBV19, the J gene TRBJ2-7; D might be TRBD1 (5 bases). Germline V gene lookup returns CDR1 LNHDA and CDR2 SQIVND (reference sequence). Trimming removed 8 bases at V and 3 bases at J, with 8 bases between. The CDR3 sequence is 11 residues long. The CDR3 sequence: CASSDSYEQYF. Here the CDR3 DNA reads TGTGCCAGTTCCGACAGCTACGAGCAGTACTTC.

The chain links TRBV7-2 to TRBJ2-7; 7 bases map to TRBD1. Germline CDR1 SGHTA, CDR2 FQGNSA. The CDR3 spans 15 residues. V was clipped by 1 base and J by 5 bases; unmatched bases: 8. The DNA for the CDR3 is TGTGCCAGCAGCTTAGTCGGGACAGTCGGGGACGAGCAGTACTTC. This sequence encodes CASSLVGTVGDEQYF.

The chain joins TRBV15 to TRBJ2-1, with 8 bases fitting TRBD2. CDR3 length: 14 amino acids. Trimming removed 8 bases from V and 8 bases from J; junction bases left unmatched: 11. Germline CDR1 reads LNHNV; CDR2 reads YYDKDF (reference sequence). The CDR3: CATGPGTSYHEQFF. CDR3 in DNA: TGTGCCACCGGGCCGGGGACTAGTTACCATGAGCAGTTCTTC.

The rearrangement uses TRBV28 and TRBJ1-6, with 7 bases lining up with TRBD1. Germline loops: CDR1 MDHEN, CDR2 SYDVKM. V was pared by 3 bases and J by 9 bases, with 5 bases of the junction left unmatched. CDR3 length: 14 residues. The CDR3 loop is CASSFTGVGSPLHF. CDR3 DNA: TGTGCCAGCAGTTTTACAGGGGTGGGTTCACCCCTCCACTTT.

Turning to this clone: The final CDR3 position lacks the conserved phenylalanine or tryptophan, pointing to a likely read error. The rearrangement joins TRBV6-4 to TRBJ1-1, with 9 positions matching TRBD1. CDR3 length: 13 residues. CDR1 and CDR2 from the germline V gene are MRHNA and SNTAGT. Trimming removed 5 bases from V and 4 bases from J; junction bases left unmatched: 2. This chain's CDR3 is CASSRQGGTEAFL. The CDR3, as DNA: TGTGCCAGCAGTAGACAGGGGGGCACTGAAGCTTTCCTT.

CDR3 amino acids: CASSFMAGGPTEAFF. The CDR3 DNA reads as TGCGCCAGCAGCTTTATGGCAGGGGGCCCCACTGAAGCTTTCTTT. The chain joins TRBV5-1 to TRBJ1-1; TRBD1 agrees at 8 bases. The CDR3 contains 15 residues. CDR1 and CDR2 (germline): SGHRS, YFSETQ. The ends lost 2 bases at V and 4 bases at J; junction bases unmatched: 7.

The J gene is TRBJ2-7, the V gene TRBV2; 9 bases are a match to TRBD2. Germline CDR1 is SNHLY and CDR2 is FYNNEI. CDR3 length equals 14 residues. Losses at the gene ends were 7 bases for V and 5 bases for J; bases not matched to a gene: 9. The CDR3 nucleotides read TGTGCCAGCAAGACGGGACTAGCAGCGGACGAGCAGTACTTC. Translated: CASKTGLAADEQYF.

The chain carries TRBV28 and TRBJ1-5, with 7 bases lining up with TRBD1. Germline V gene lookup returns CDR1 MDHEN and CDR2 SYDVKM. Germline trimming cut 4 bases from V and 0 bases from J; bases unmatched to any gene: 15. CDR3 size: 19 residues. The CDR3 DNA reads TGTGCCAGCAGTTCTACCCGGGACAGTCGACAATATAGCAATCAGCCCCAGCATTTT. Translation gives CASSSTRDSRQYSNQPQHF.

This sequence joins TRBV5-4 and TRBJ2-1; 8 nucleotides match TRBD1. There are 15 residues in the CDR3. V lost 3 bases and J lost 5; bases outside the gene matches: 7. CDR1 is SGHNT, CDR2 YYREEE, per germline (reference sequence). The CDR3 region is CASSSPTGAHNEQFF. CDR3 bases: TGTGCCAGCAGCTCTCCGACAGGGGCCCACAATGAGCAGTTCTTC.

DNA for the CDR3: TGCGCCAGCAGCTGGGGAGCGCACGACTCCTACAATGAGCAGTTCTTC. Its translation: CASSWGAHDSYNEQFF. The gene calls are TRBV5-1 and TRBJ2-1, with D perhaps matching TRBD2 (5 bases). Germline assignment: CDR1 SGHRS and CDR2 YFSETQ. CDR3 length equals 16 residues. V lost 3 bases and J 0 bases, leaving 13 bases between the germline ends.

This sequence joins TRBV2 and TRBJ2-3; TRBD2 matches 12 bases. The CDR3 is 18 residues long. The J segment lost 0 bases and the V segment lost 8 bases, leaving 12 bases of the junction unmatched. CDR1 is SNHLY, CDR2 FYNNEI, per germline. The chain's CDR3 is CASLGLAGPSFSTDTQYF. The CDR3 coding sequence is TGTGCCAGCTTAGGACTAGCGGGGCCCAGCTTCAGCACAGATACGCAGTATTTT.

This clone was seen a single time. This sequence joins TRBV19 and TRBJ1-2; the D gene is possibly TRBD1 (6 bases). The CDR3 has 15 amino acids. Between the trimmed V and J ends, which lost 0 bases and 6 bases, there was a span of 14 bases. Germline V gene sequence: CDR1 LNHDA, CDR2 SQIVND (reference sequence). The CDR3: CASSIDYSRGHGYTF. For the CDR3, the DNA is TGTGCCAGTAGTATAGATTACTCCAGGGGACATGGCTACACCTTC. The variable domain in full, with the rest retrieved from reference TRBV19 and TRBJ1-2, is DGGITQSPKYLFRKEGQNVTLSCEQNLNHDAMYWYRQDPGQGLRLIYYSQIVNDFQKGDIAEGYSVSREKKESFPLTVTSAQKNPTAFYLCASSIDYSRGHGYTFGSGTRLTVV.

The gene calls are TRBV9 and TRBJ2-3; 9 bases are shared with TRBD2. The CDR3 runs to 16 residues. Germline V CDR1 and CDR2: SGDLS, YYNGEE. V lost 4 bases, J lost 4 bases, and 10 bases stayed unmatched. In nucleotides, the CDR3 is TGTGCCAGCAGCTCCCGCGGGGGGGCTGAGGCAGATACGCAGTATTTT. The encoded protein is CASSSRGGAEADTQYF.

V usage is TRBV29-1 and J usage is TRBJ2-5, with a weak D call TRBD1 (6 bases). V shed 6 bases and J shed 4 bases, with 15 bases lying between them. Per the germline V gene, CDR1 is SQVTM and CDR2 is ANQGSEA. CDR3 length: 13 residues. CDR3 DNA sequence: TGCAGCGTCAACAGGGTTCTTGGAGAGACCCAGTACTTC. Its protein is CSVNRVLGETQYF.

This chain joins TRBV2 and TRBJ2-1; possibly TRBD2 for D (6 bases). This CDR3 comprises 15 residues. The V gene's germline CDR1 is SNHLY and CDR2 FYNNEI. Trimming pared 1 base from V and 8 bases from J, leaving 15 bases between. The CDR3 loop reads CASSEGAGRIDEQFF. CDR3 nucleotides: TGTGCCAGCAGTGAAGGGGCAGGGAGGATCGATGAGCAGTTCTTC.

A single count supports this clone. For the CDR3, the DNA is TGTGCTAGTGGTTTGGTAGATAGGGACATCACAGATACGCAGTATTTT. Translated: CASGLVDRDITDTQYF. The chain is built from TRBV12-5 and TRBJ2-3; D possibly corresponds to TRBD1 (6 bases). The CDR3 extends over 16 amino acids. CDR1 LGHNT and CDR2 FRNRAP come from the germline V gene. Trimming left V 0 bases short and J 2 bases short, with 12 bases between. Supplemented by reference TRBV12-5 and TRBJ2-3, the full variable domain reads DARVTQTPRHKVTEMGQEVTMRCQPILGHNTVFWYRQTMMQGLELLAYFRNRAPLDDSGMPKDRFSAEMPDATLATLKIQPSEPRDSAVYFCASGLVDRDITDTQYFGPGTRLTVL.

Here the CDR3 reads CASRATGDNQPQHF. CDR3 nucleotides: TGTGCCAGCAGAGCTACAGGGGACAATCAGCCCCAGCATTTT. V gene TRBV6-1 combines with J gene TRBJ1-5; TRBD1 matches 7 bases. The V segment lost 6 bases and the J segment 3 bases; nucleotides outside the gene matches: 5. The germline V gene has CDR1 MNHNS and CDR2 SASEGT. The CDR3 extends over 14 amino acids.

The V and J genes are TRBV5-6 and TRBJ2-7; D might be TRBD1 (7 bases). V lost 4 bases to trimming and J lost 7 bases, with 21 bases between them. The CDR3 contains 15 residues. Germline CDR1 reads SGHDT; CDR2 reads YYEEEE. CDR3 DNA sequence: TGTGCCAGCAGCCGCCGGTGGCAGGGGGGATGGGAGCAGTACTTC. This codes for CASSRRWQGGWEQYF.

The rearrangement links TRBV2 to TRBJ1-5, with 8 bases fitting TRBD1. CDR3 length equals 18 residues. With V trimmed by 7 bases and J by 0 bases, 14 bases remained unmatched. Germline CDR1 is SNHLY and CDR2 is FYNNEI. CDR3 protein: CASIISDRVFFSNQPQHF. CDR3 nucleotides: TGTGCCAGCATAATCTCGGACAGGGTTTTCTTTAGCAATCAGCCCCAGCATTTT.

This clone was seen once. This CDR3 is CAWSIRTGYTGELFF. CDR3 bases: TGTGCCTGGAGCATTAGGACAGGGTACACCGGGGAGCTGTTTTTT. The rearrangement joins TRBV30 to TRBJ2-2, with 8 bases fitting TRBD1. Germline-derived CDR1 and CDR2 are GTSNPN and SVGIG (reference sequence). The CDR3 sequence is 15 residues long. Trimming removed 3 bases from V and 3 bases from J; junction bases left unmatched: 6.

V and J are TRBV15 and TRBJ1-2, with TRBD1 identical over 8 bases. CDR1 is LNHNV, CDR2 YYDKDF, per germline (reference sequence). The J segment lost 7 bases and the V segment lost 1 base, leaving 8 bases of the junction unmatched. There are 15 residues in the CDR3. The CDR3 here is CATSRADRGMGGYTF. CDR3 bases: TGTGCCACCAGCAGAGCAGACAGGGGAATGGGTGGCTACACCTTC.

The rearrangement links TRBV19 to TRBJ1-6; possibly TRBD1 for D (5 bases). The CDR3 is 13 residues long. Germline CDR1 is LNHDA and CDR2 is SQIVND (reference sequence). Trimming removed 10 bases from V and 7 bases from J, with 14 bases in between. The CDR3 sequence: CAISDTRNSPLHF. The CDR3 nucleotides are TGTGCCATTTCGGACACGCGGAATTCACCCCTCCACTTT.